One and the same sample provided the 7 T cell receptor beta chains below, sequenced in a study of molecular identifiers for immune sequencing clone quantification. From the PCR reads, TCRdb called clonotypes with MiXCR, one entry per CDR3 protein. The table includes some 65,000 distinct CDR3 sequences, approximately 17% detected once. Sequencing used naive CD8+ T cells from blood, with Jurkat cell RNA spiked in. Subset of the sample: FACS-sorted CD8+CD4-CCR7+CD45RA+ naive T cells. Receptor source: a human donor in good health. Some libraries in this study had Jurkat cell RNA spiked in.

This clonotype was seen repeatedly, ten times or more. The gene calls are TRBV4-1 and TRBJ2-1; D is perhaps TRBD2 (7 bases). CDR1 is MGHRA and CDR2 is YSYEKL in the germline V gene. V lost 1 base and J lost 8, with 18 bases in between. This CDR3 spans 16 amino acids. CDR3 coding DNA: TGCGCCAGCAGCCAAGTGGGGGGGCTAGCAGGAGATGAGCAGTTCTTC. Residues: CASSQVGGLAGDEQFF.

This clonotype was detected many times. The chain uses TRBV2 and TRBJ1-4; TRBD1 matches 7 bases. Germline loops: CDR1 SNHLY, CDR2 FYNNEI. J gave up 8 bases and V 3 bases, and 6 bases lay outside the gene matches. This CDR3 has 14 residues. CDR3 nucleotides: TGTGCCAGCAGTGATGAGGGGGCCGAAGAAAAACTGTTTTTT. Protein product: CASSDEGAEEKLFF.

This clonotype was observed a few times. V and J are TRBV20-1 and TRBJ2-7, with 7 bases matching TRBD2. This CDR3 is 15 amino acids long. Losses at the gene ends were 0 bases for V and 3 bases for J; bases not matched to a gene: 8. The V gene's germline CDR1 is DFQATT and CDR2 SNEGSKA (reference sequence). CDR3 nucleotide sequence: TGCAGTGCTAGAGATTTCGGCGGGAGTGGCTACGAGCAGTACTTC. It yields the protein CSARDFGGSGYEQYF.

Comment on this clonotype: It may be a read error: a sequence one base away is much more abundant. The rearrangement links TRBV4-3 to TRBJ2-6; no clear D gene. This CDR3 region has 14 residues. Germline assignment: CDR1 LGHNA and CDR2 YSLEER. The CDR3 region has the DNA TGCGCCAGCGGCCAAGACTCTGGGGCCAACGTCCTGACTTTC. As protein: CASGQDSGANVLTF.

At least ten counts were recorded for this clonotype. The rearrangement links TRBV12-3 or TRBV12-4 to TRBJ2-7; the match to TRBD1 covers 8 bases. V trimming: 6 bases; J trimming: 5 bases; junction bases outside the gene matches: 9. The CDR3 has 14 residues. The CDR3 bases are TGTGCCAGCAGCCTCGACAGGGGATGGCACGAGCAGTACTTC. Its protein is CASSLDRGWHEQYF.

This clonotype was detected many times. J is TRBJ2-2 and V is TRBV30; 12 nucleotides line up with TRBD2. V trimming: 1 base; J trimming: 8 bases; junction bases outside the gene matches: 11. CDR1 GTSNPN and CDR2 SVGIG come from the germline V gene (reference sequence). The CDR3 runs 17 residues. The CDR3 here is CAWSALGTSGYWGELFF. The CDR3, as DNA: TGTGCCTGGAGTGCGCTCGGGACTAGCGGGTACTGGGGGGAGCTGTTTTTT.

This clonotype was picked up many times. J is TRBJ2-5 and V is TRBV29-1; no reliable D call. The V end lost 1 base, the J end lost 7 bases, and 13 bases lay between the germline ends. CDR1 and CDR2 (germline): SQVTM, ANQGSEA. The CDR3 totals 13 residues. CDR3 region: CSVEGERSGTQYF. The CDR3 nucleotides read TGCAGCGTTGAAGGGGAAAGGTCCGGGACCCAGTACTTC.